This T cell receptor (beta chain) was obtained from a study of a mutant IDH1 vaccine in newly diagnosed glioma (dated by TCRdb to about 2021). For the wider study: Across visits V03 through V10, patients got a total of eight vaccinations, given in weeks 1, 3, 5, 7, 11, 15, 19 and 23. Vaccination began 4-6 weeks after radiotherapy alone, or alongside temozolomide cycles in the chemotherapy-containing groups. Of the roughly 34 treated patients, about 60% were male and 37.5% were female, and the mean age was 40.4 years. Prior to enrollment, patients had been given standard therapy consisting of radiotherapy alone, temozolomide alone, or radiochemotherapy with temozolomide, with the combination given to most patients. Peripheral blood was collected at six visits: V03 (baseline), V05, V07, V10, V12 and V13. Longitudinal TCRB deep sequencing was done for some 26 treated patients, wherever samples were available for exploratory analyses. Overall study results and their limits: PBMC samples for TCRB deep sequencing were selected based on availability. Pseudoprogression seemed to be unrelated to changes in the top peripheral T cell clonotypes found by TCRB sequencing. Vaccine-induced immune responses across multiple MHC alleles were detected in over 80% of patients. The authors stated that sample limitations prevented analyses of patient blood samples from being reproduced.

To note about this clone: Its antigen remains undetermined. Base qualities were left out, and no much larger clone turns up one base away.

The library came from the immunoSEQ multiplex PCR assay. Following the manufacturer's protocol, the hsTCRB Kit was used to amplify rearranged TCR beta chain sequences. TCRB libraries were sequenced on an Illumina MiSeq. From the authors' description of their analysis: The proprietary platform of the kit vendor was used for demultiplexing, trimming and gene mapping. The clones in this table, taken by TCRdb from immuneACCESS, are in-frame only. Not every clone is retained; where verified, under half of the shortfall comes from an unresolved V gene, and the cause of the rest is unknown. The D gene and trimming were derived from the DNA, and the V and J assignments and clone size from that table. Across this sample there are about 42,000 clones, with 70% to 90% seen only once. The top ten constitute over 1.5% of the sample. What this sample's time point label stands for: week 5, during vaccination. Each vaccine dose, consisting of 300 ug of a 20-mer mutant IDH1 peptide in Montanide, was administered subcutaneously with topical imiquimod. All donors had newly diagnosed IDH1-mutant astrocytomas of WHO grade 3 or 4 that showed loss of nuclear ATRX. The samples were drawn from NOA16, a multicentre, single-arm, open-label phase I trial in Germany that tested a mutant IDH1 peptide vaccine in humans for the first time. Genomic DNA for TCRB sequencing was extracted from EDTA blood using the DNeasy Blood and Tissue Kit.

Here the sequenced sample was PBMCs, taken from a glioma patient whose treatment included an IDH1 peptide vaccine. This TCR derives from a middle-aged man with glioma.

Read as DNA, the sequence is TGTGCCAGCAGGGCTGGGGATAACTATGGCTACACCTTC. Translated, it reads CASRAGDNYGYTF. The receptor chain draws on TRBV6-6 and TRBJ1-2; no D gene call is confident. V lost 6 bases and J lost 1 base; the stretch between them is 9 bases long. The CDR3 runs 13 residues from the cysteine to the phenylalanine. Left in the record is the CDR3 DNA by itself, 39 bases read in frame from the first base. The germline V gene (reference sequence) yields MNHNY for CDR1 and SVGAGI for CDR2.